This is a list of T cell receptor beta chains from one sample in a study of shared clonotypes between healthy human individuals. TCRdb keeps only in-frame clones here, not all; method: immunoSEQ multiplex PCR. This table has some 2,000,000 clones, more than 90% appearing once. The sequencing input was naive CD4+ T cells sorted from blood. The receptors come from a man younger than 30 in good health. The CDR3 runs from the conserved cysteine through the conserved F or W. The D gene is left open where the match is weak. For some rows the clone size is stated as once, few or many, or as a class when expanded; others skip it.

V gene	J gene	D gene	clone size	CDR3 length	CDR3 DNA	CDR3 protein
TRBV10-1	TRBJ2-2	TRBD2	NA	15	TGCGCCAGCCTCGCCTTACTAGCGTCCGCCGGGGAGCTGTTTTTT	CASLALLASAGELFF
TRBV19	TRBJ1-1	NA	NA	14	TGTGCCAGTAGCCCACAACAGGGAGTCGCTGAAGCTTTCTTT	CASSPQQGVAEAFF
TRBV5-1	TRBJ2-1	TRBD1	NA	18	TGCGCCAGCAGTTTTACCTATTCCGGGACAGGATATTACAATGAGCAGTTCTTC	CASSFTYSGTGYYNEQFF
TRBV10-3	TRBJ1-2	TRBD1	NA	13	TGTGCCATCAGTGACCGGGACAGCCATGGCTACACCTTC	CAISDRDSHGYTF
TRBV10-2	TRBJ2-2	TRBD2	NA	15	TGCGCCAGCAGTGCCGGGACTAGAGGCACCGGGGAGCTGTTTTTT	CASSAGTRGTGELFF
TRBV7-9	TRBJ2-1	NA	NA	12	TGTGCCAGCAGCCGTGACAGCAATGAGCAGTTCTTC	CASSRDSNEQFF
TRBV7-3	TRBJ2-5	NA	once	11	TGTGCCAGCAGCTCAGCGGGGACCCAGTACTTC	CASSSAGTQYF
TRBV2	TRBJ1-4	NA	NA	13	TGTGCCGGACTTGGCAGACCTAATGAAAAACTGTTTTTT	CAGLGRPNEKLFF
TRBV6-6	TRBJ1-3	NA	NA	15	TGTGCCAGCAGTTTTGGGGGGGGATCTGGAAACACCATATATTTT	CASSFGGGSGNTIYF
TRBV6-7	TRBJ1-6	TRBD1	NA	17	TGTGCCAGCAGTTACAGGGACAGGAATCCTTATAATTCACCCCTCCACTTT	CASSYRDRNPYNSPLHF
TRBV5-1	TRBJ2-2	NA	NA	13	TGCGCCAGCAGCTCCAGTTACACCGGGGAGCTGTTTTTT	CASSSSYTGELFF
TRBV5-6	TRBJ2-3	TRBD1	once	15	TGTGCCAGCAGCCCGCTGACAGGGCACACAGATACGCAGTATTTT	CASSPLTGHTDTQYF
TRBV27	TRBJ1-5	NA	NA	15	TGTGCCAGCAGTTTAGGAGGGTCTAGCAATCAGCCCCAGCATTTT	CASSLGGSSNQPQHF
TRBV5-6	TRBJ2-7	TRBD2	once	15	TGTGCCAGCAGCTTTCGCGGACTAGCGGTCTACGAGCAGTACTTC	CASSFRGLAVYEQYF
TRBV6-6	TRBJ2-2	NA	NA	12	TGTGCCAGCAGTTACGTCGCCGGGGAGCTGTTTTTT	CASSYVAGELFF
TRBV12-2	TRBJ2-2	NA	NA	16	TGTGCAAGTCGCGAGGGGACTAGCGGGAGATCTGGGGAGCTGTTTTTT	CASREGTSGRSGELFF
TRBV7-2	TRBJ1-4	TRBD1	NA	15	TGTGCCAGCAGCATCACCGGGACAGGGGGTGAAAAACTGTTTTTT	CASSITGTGGEKLFF
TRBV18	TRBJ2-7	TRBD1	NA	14	TGTGCCAGCTCACCGGGACAGGGAAACGTCGAGCAGTACTTC	CASSPGQGNVEQYF
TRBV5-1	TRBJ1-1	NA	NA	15	TGCGCCAGCAGTTCCGGAAGTTCCATGAACACTGAAGCTTTCTTT	CASSSGSSMNTEAFF
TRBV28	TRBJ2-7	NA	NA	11	TGTGCCAGCAAGAGGACGGACGAGCAGTACTTC	CASKRTDEQYF
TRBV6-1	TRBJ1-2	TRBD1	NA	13	TGTGCCAGCAGCTTTGACAGGGGTTATGGCTACACCTTC	CASSFDRGYGYTF
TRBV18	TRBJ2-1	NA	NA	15	TGTGCCAGCTCAATCTTTTGGACAGACGACAATGAGCAGTTCTTC	CASSIFWTDDNEQFF
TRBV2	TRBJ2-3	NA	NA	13	TGTGCCAGCACGACGCAGGGGTGGGATACGCAGTATTTT	CASTTQGWDTQYF
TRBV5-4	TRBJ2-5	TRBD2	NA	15	TGTGCCAGCAGCCTAGCGGGAGTACACGTAGAGACCCAGTACTTC	CASSLAGVHVETQYF
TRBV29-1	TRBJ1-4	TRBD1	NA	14	TGCAGCGTTGATGTAACAGGGGCTAATGAAAAACTGTTTTTT	CSVDVTGANEKLFF
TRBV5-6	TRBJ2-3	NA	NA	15	TGTGCCAGCAGCCTCCGGGACGGAGGAACAGATACGCAGTATTTT	CASSLRDGGTDTQYF
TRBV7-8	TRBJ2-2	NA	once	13	TGTGCCAGCAGCGGATTAGCGACCGGGGAGCTGTTTTTT	CASSGLATGELFF
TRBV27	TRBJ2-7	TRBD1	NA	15	TGTGCCAGCAGGGTTACAGGGGGCGACCGTACCGAGCAGTACTTC	CASRVTGGDRTEQYF
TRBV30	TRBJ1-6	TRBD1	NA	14	TGTGCCTGGAGTGTAGACAGGGGAGACTCACCCCTCCACTTT	CAWSVDRGDSPLHF
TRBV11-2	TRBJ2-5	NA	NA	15	TGTGCCAGCAGCGCCGGGGACAATAGGGGAGAGACCCAGTACTTC	CASSAGDNRGETQYF
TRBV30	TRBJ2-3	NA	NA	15	TGTGCCTGGAGCCTACAGAGTACTATCACAGATACGCAGTATTTT	CAWSLQSTITDTQYF
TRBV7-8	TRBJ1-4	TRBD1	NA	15	TGTGCCAGCAGCCAACAGGGGGCCGCGGGTGAAAAACTGTTTTTT	CASSQQGAAGEKLFF
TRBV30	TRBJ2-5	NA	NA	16	TGTGCCTGGAGTCGAGACCGGGACCACACCCAAGAGACCCAGTACTTC	CAWSRDRDHTQETQYF
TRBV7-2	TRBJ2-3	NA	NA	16	TGTGCCAGCAGCTTAGTGGGGGACCCTAGCACAGATACGCAGTATTTT	CASSLVGDPSTDTQYF
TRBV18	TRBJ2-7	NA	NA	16	TGTGCCAGCTCGCGAACCGGACAGTCGTACTCCTACGAGCAGTACTTC	CASSRTGQSYSYEQYF
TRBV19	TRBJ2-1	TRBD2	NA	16	TGTGCCAGTAGTATTCTTTGGGCTAGCGGGAGGAATGAGCAGTTCTTC	CASSILWASGRNEQFF
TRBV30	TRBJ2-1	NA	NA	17	TGTGCCTGGAGTGTACAGGCGAGGGCGGGGTCGCACAATGAGCAGTTCTTC	CAWSVQARAGSHNEQFF
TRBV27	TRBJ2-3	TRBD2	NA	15	TGTGCCAGCCGTCTTACTAGCGGGAGAACAGATACGCAGTATTTT	CASRLTSGRTDTQYF
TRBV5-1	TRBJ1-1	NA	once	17	TGCGCCAGCAGCCCGTATCCAGGGTCAGGTATGAACACTGAAGCTTTCTTT	CASSPYPGSGMNTEAFF
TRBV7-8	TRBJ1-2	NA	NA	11	TGTGCCAGCAGCTCAGCATCGGGCTACACCTTC	CASSSASGYTF
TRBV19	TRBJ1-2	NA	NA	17	TGTGCCAGTAGTATCCAGCCCCCCAAGAAGGGATTCTATGGCTACACCTTC	CASSIQPPKKGFYGYTF
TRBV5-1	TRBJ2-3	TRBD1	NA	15	TGCGCCAGCAGCTTGCAAGGGGGCGGCACAGATACGCAGTATTTT	CASSLQGGGTDTQYF
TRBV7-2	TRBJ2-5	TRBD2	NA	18	TGTGCCAGCACCTCCTTTGCAGTCACAGCGGGAGGGGGGGAGACCCAGTACTTC	CASTSFAVTAGGGETQYF
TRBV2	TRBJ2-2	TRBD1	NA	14	TGTGCCAGTGGTATCGACAGGGGTCCCGGGGAGCTGTTTTTT	CASGIDRGPGELFF
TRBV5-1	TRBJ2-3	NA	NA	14	TGCGCCAGCAGCTTAGACACTAGCACAGATACGCAGTATTTT	CASSLDTSTDTQYF
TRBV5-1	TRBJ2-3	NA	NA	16	TGCGCCAGCAGCTTGCGAAGCCTATCTAGCACAGATACGCAGTATTTT	CASSLRSLSSTDTQYF
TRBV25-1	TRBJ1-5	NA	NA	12	TGTGCCAGCACCTCGGGGAATCAGCCCCAGCATTTT	CASTSGNQPQHF
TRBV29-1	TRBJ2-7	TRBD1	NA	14	TGCAGCGTTTCCCGGGACAGGGGGCTCGACGAGCAGTACTTC	CSVSRDRGLDEQYF
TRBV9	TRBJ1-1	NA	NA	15	TGTGCCAGCAGCGTATCCTCAGTCTTGAACACTGAAGCTTTCTTT	CASSVSSVLNTEAFF
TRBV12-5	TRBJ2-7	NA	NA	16	TGTGCTAGTGGTTTGGTACTACCTGGGGACGTGTACGAGCAGTACTTC	CASGLVLPGDVYEQYF
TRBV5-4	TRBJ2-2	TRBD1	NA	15	TGTGCCAGCAGCTTTCGGGACAGGGACACCGGGGAGCTGTTTTTT	CASSFRDRDTGELFF
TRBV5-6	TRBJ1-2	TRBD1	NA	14	TGTGCCAGCAGCTTCAAGGACAGGTCCTATGGCTACACCTTC	CASSFKDRSYGYTF